Shown below are 22 T cell receptor beta chains from a single sample sequenced in a study of shared clonotypes between healthy human individuals. Only in-frame clones appear in the TCRdb table, and some are missing; sequencing was by immunoSEQ multiplex PCR. Of 2.5 million or so clones in the sample, about 92% were seen once. The specimen was naive CD4+ T cells sorted from blood. Sample subset: CD45RA+ positively selected. The receptors here all came from a man between 18 and 29 years old in good health.

V is TRBV18 and J is TRBJ2-5; D unresolved. V lost 4 bases and J 1 base, leaving 7 bases between the germline ends. The CDR3 has 13 amino acids. Germline V CDR1 and CDR2: KGHSH, LQKENI. The CDR3 region has the DNA TGTGCCAGCTCACACGGCCGCCAAGAGACCCAGTACTTC. Translating it yields CASSHGRQETQYF.

The J gene is TRBJ1-2, the V gene TRBV15, with D uncertain. CDR3 length equals 13 residues. Germline lookup yields CDR1 LNHNV and CDR2 YYDKDF (reference sequence). Trimming cost V 1 base and J 1 base, with 4 bases left between them. CDR3 in DNA: TGTGCCACCAGCAGAGCAATTAACTATGGCTACACCTTC. Amino acid sequence: CATSRAINYGYTF.

V is TRBV4-1 and J is TRBJ2-5; TRBD1 matches at 10 bases. TRBJ2-7 matches the DNA end more closely, so the J call is doubtful. Germline V gene lookup returns CDR1 MGHRA and CDR2 YSYEKL. The CDR3 runs 15 residues. CDR3 DNA: TGCGCCAGCAGCCTTCGACAGGGGGCCGCCTACGAGCAGTACTTC. The encoded protein is CASSLRQGAAYEQYF.

This clone was seen a handful of times. The chain links TRBV30 to TRBJ1-5, with D maybe TRBD1 (5 bases). Trimming shortened V by 1 base and J by 5 bases, and 12 bases separated the two germline ends. This CDR3 has 14 amino acids. Germline V gives CDR1 GTSNPN, CDR2 SVGIG (reference sequence). The CDR3 DNA reads TGTGCCTGGAGTGCCGGTGGGGCCCATCAGCCCCAGCATTTT. Its translation: CAWSAGGAHQPQHF.

The CDR3 reads CASSVVGSRNTEAFF. CDR3 nucleotide sequence: TGTGCCAGCAGCGTAGTTGGCAGCCGAAACACTGAAGCTTTCTTT. The chain has TRBV9 and TRBJ1-1; D gene unclear. V was pared by 0 bases and J by 2 bases, with 11 bases between. This CDR3 is 15 amino acids long. Germline V gives CDR1 SGDLS, CDR2 YYNGEE. The full variable domain, completed using reference TRBV9 and TRBJ1-1, is DSGVTQTPKHLITATGQRVTLRCSPRSGDLSVYWYQQSLDQGLQFLIQYYNGEERAKGNILERFSAQQFPDLHSELNLSSLELGDSALYFCASSVVGSRNTEAFFGQGTRLTVV.

The chain combines TRBV5-1 with TRBJ2-7; the match to TRBD2 covers 11 bases. V was clipped by 3 bases and J by 4 bases; unmatched bases: 6. Germline assignment: CDR1 SGHRS and CDR2 YFSETQ. This CDR3 is 15 amino acids long. CDR3 region: CASSSLAGGAYEQYF. CDR3 bases: TGCGCCAGCAGCTCTCTAGCGGGAGGCGCATACGAGCAGTACTTC.

Turning to this clone: The same CDR3 arises from other DNA sequences in this sample as well. The chain combines TRBV2 with TRBJ2-7; the D is unclear. The ends were cut back, 2 bases at V and 3 bases at J, with 5 bases in the middle. CDR1 and CDR2 (germline): SNHLY, FYNNEI. The CDR3 runs to 12 residues. The CDR3 DNA reads as TGTGCCAGCAGTGAAACCGTCTACGAGCAGTACTTC. This sequence encodes CASSETVYEQYF. The entire variable domain, with the rest obtained from reference TRBV2 and TRBJ2-7, is as follows: EPEVTQTPSHQVTQMGQEVILRCVPISNHLYFYWYRQILGQKVEFLVSFYNNEISEKSEIFDDQFSVERPDGSNFTLKIRSTKLEDSAMYFCASSETVYEQYFGPGTRLTVT.

The rearrangement uses TRBV18 and TRBJ1-1; no clear D. Trimming stripped 0 bases from V and 6 bases from J, with 5 bases between. Germline V gene data show CDR1 as KGHSH and CDR2 as LQKENI. There are 12 residues in the CDR3. Written as DNA, the CDR3 is TGTGCCAGCTCACCACCAAGGGCTGAAGCTTTCTTT. Translation gives CASSPPRAEAFF.

This chain uses TRBV21-1 with TRBJ2-7. TRBV21-1 is flagged as a pseudogene. This CDR3 has 18 residues. CDR3 protein: CASSTKRGRQAGPYEQYF. For the CDR3, the DNA is TGTGCCAGCAGCACAAAGAGAGGTCGACAGGCGGGGCCCTACGAGCAGTACTTC.

This chain links TRBV5-1 with TRBJ2-7; 8 bases are shared with TRBD1. Germline V gene sequence: CDR1 SGHRS, CDR2 YFSETQ. This CDR3 region has 16 residues. V shed 2 bases, J shed 3 bases, and the junction held 10 bases outside the gene matches. CDR3 residues: CASSFGPDRARYEQYF. Written as DNA, the CDR3 is TGCGCCAGCAGCTTCGGCCCGGACAGGGCCCGCTACGAGCAGTACTTC. Full variable domain (remainder filled in from reference TRBV5-1 and TRBJ2-7): KAGVTQTPRYLIKTRGQQVTLSCSPISGHRSVSWYQQTPGQGLQFLFEYFSETQRNKGNFPGRFSGRQFSNSRSEMNVSTLELGDSALYLCASSFGPDRARYEQYFGPGTRLTVT.

This clone was detected only a few times. This chain uses TRBV6-4 with TRBJ1-1, with D maybe TRBD1 (5 bases). This CDR3 has 13 residues. Between the trimmed V and J ends, which lost 4 bases and 9 bases, there was a span of 15 bases. Germline V gene data show CDR1 as MRHNA and CDR2 as SNTAGT. Written as DNA, the CDR3 is TGTGCCAGCAGTGTCCCGGGACGTAAAAAAGCTTTCTTT. Encoded protein: CASSVPGRKKAFF.

The chain has TRBV12-2 and TRBJ2-1; no check of the table's D call, TRBD1, against the DNA was made. TRBV12-2 is designated a pseudogene. CDR3 length equals 13 residues. CDR3 sequence (DNA): TGTGCAAGTCGCTTAGCGGGGCCAAACGAGCAGTTCTTC. Protein: CASRLAGPNEQFF.

The V and J genes are TRBV7-2 and TRBJ1-1; D is perhaps TRBD1 (6 bases). This CDR3 has 17 amino acids. Germline V gene data show CDR1 as SGHTA and CDR2 as FQGNSA. V dropped 4 bases and J dropped 2 bases, with 20 bases sitting between them. CDR3 nucleotides: TGTGCCAGCAGCTCCGGAAAGCAGGGGCCCTTAAACACTGAAGCTTTCTTT. Translation gives CASSSGKQGPLNTEAFF.

The V and J genes are TRBV18 and TRBJ2-3; unclear D gene. CDR1 and CDR2 (germline): KGHSH, LQKENI. The CDR3 covers 14 residues. Trimming stripped 2 bases from V and 4 bases from J, with 10 bases between. CDR3 nucleotides: TGTGCCAGCTCACCAGTAGGGATTGCAGATACGCAGTATTTT. It specifies CASSPVGIADTQYF.

The J gene is TRBJ1-5, the V gene TRBV30; D unresolved. The CDR3 spans 12 residues. CDR1 is GTSNPN and CDR2 is SVGIG in the germline V gene (reference sequence). Between the trimmed V and J ends, which lost 5 bases and 2 bases, there was a span of 7 bases. The CDR3 is CAWAPGNQPQHF. The CDR3 DNA reads TGTGCCTGGGCCCCTGGCAATCAGCCCCAGCATTTT. The whole variable domain, remainder taken from reference TRBV30 and TRBJ1-5, is SQTIHQWPATLVQPVGSPLSLECTVEGTSNPNLYWYRQAAGRGLQLLFYSVGIGQISSEVPQNLSASRPQDRQFILSSKKLLLSDSGFYLCAWAPGNQPQHFGDGTRLSIL.

The V gene is TRBV7-9, the J gene TRBJ1-2; 8 bases are a match to TRBD1. V dropped 3 bases and J dropped 7; count of bases not matched to a gene: 7. This CDR3 region has 14 residues. Germline lookup yields CDR1 SEHNR and CDR2 FQNEAQ (reference sequence). The CDR3 DNA follows: TGTGCCAGCAGCTTCGGACAGGGAATAGTTGGCTACACCTTC. Translated, it gives CASSFGQGIVGYTF.

The rearrangement joins TRBV13 to TRBJ2-5; TRBD2 matches at 15 bases. The V segment lost 4 bases and the J segment 2 bases; nucleotides outside the gene matches: 8. CDR3 length: 18 residues. Germline CDR1 is PRHDT and CDR2 is FYEKMQ (reference sequence). For the CDR3, the DNA is TGTGCCAGCAGCTACAGGACTAGCGGGGGGGCCAGGCAAGAGACCCAGTACTTC. As protein: CASSYRTSGGARQETQYF. Full variable domain (remainder filled in from reference TRBV13 and TRBJ2-5): AAGVIQSPRHLIKEKRETATLKCYPIPRHDTVYWYQQGPGQDPQFLISFYEKMQSDKGSIPDRFSAQQFSDYHSELNMSSLELGDSALYFCASSYRTSGGARQETQYFGPGTRLLVL.

The rearrangement uses TRBV2 and TRBJ2-1; 9 bases align to TRBD2. Germline V CDR1 and CDR2: SNHLY, FYNNEI. The CDR3 has 17 residues. Trimming removed 3 bases from V and 7 bases from J; junction bases left unmatched: 13. CDR3 DNA sequence: TGTGCCAGCAGTGAGGGGGCACTAGCGGGCCCCAGTAATGAGCAGTTCTTC. Translation: CASSEGALAGPSNEQFF.

The chain has TRBV29-1 and TRBJ2-5, with a possible D match to TRBD1 (6 bases). The V end lost 2 bases, the J end lost 5 bases, and 9 bases lay between the germline ends. CDR3 length equals 12 residues. Germline CDR1 is SQVTM and CDR2 is ANQGSEA. The chain's CDR3 is CSVEWGLETQYF. As DNA, the CDR3 is TGCAGCGTTGAATGGGGGCTCGAGACCCAGTACTTC.

The rearrangement joins TRBV19 to TRBJ2-3; 7 nucleotides match TRBD2. The CDR3 length is 15 residues. The junction had 8 bases not matched to a gene; V was cut back by 6 bases and J by 2 bases. Germline values: CDR1 LNHDA, CDR2 SQIVND (reference sequence). The CDR3 loop reads CASRTGTKATDTQYF. The CDR3 DNA reads TGTGCCAGTAGAACCGGGACTAAGGCCACAGATACGCAGTATTTT.

V usage is TRBV13 and J usage is TRBJ1-1; 7 positions agree with TRBD1. The CDR3 is made up of 15 amino acids. V gave up 1 base and J gave up 1 base; unmatched junction bases: 3. The germline V gene has CDR1 PRHDT and CDR2 FYEKMQ (reference sequence). The CDR3 here is CASSLVRGRNTEAFF. The CDR3 nucleotides read TGTGCCAGCAGCTTAGTAAGGGGGCGGAACACTGAAGCTTTCTTT.

The chain carries TRBV9 and TRBJ1-6; D is ambiguous. This CDR3 comprises 16 residues. V dropped 4 bases and J dropped 0 bases, with 11 bases sitting between them. Per the germline V gene, CDR1 is SGDLS and CDR2 is YYNGEE. The CDR3 loop is CASSPERSSYNSPLHF. The DNA of the CDR3 is TGTGCCAGCAGCCCTGAGAGGAGCTCCTATAATTCACCCCTCCACTTT.